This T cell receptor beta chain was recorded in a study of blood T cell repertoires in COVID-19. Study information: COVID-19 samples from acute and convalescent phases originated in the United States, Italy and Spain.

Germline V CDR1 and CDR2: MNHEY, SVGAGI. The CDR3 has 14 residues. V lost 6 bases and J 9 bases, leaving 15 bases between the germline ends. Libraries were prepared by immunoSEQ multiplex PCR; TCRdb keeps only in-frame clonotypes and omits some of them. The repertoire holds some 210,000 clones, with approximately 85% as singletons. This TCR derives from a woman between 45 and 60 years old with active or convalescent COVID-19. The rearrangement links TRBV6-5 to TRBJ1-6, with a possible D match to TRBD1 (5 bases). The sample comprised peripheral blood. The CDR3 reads CASSQSGLTSPLHF. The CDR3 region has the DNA TGTGCCAGCAGCCAATCGGGACTTACTTCACCCCTCCACTTT.